This T cell receptor (beta chain) was sequenced for a study of shared clonotypes between healthy human individuals. Study-level background: Donors were a couple of women and three men aged 18 to 49. Study results and caveats: The naive CD4 repertoires of several donors were compared, and 5% to 6.5% of clonotypes were shared.

Clones were read by immunoSEQ multiplex PCR, and TCRdb kept only the in-frame ones, dropping some. The repertoire holds under 2.5 million clones, with around 93% as singletons. The germline V gene encodes CDR1 MDHEN and CDR2 SYDVKM. This CDR3 has 9 amino acids. Comment on this clone: No antigen is known for it. The junction and the germline gene differ at one end; a read error may be behind it.

The investigators split CD4+ cells into a CD45RA+ naive subset and a CD45RA-negative memory subset. The rearrangement uses TRBV28 and TRBJ2-4; TRBD1 is a possible D gene (6 bases). This TCR derives from a man aged 18 to 30 in good health. Some clones in this sample may be carry-over from other donors' samples. Sequenced: naive CD4+ T cells from PBMCs. Subset meaning: CD45RA+ positively selected. CDR3 sequence: CANARQAAF. Written as DNA, the CDR3 is TGTGCCAATGCACGACAGGCCGCATTC. Filled out from reference TRBV28 and TRBJ2-4, the complete variable domain reads DVKVTQSSRYLVKRTGEKVFLECVQDMDHENMFWYRQDPGLGLRLIYFSYDVKMKEKGDIPEGYSVSREKKERFSLILESASTNQTSMYLCANARQAAFGAGTRLSVL.